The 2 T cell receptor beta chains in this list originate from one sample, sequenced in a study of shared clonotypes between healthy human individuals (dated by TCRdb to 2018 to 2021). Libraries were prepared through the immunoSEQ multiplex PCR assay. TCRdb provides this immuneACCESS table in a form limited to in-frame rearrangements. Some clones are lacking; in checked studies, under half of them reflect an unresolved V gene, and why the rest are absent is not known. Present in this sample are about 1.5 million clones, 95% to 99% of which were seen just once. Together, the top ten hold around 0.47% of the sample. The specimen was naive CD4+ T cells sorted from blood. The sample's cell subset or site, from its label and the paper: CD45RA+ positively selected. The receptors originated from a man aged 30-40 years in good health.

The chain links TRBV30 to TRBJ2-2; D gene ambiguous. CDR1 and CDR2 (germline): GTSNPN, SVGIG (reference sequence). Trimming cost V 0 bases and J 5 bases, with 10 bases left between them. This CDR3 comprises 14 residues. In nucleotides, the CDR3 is TGTGCCTGGAGTGTAAGTGGCACGACCGGGGAGCTGTTTTTT. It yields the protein CAWSVSGTTGELFF.

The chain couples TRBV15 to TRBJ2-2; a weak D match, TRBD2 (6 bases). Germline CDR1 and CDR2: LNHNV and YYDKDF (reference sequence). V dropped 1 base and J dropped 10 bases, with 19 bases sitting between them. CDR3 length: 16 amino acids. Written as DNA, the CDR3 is TGTGCCACCAGCAGAGTAATACGGGAGACCCTCGAGGAGCTGTTTTTT. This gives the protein CATSRVIRETLEELFF.